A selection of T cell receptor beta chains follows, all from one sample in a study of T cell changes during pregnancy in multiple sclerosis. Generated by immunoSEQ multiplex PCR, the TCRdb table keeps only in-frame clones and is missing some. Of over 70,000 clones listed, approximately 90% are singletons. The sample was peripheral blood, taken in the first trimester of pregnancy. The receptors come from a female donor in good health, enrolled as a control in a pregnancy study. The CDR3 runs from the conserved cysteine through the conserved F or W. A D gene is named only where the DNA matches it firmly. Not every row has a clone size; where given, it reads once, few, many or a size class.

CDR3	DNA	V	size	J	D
CASSLKRGTEQYF	TGTGCCAGCAGCTTAAAAAGGGGGACCGAGCAGTACTTC	TRBV7-3	.	TRBJ2-7	.
CASSLPREAGELFF	TGTGCCAGCAGTTTGCCCAGGGAGGCCGGGGAGCTGTTTTTT	TRBV28	once	TRBJ2-2	.
CASSFVGQFSGNTIYF	TGTGCCAGCAGCTTCGTTGGACAGTTCTCTGGAAACACCATATATTTT	TRBV7-2	.	TRBJ1-3	.
CASSQIVSSGGGEQFF	TGTGCCAGCAGCCAGATTGTTTCAAGCGGGGGTGGGGAGCAGTTCTTC	TRBV11-2	.	TRBJ2-1	TRBD2
CASSVQGISGNTIYF	TGTGCCAGCAGCGTACAGGGTATCTCTGGAAACACCATATATTTT	TRBV9	.	TRBJ1-3	.
CASSEGASGTVRGYTF	TGTGCCAGCAGTGAAGGGGCCTCCGGGACAGTCCGTGGCTACACCTTC	TRBV6-1	.	TRBJ1-2	TRBD1
CRTRPLHF	TGCAGGACGCGGCCCCTCCACTTT	TRBV20-1	.	TRBJ1-6	.
CSGGTGREQYF	TGCAGTGGAGGGACAGGGCGCGAGCAGTACTTC	TRBV20-1	.	TRBJ2-7	TRBD1
CASSPGQPGYGYTF	TGCGCCAGCAGCCCTGGACAGCCTGGGTATGGCTACACCTTC	TRBV5-1	few	TRBJ1-2	.
CASSLAGGRDEQFF	TGTGCCAGCAGCCTAGCGGGGGGACGCGATGAGCAGTTCTTC	TRBV4-2	.	TRBJ2-1	TRBD2
CASSFGQGESGYTF	TGTGCCAGCAGCTTTGGACAGGGTGAGTCTGGCTACACCTTC	TRBV5-4	.	TRBJ1-2	TRBD1
CASSVGGSYEQYF	TGTGCCAGCAGCGTAGGAGGCTCCTACGAGCAGTACTTC	TRBV9	.	TRBJ2-7	.
CASSNHGTAYGYTF	TGTGCCAGCAGTAACCATGGGACAGCCTATGGCTACACCTTC	TRBV6-1	.	TRBJ1-2	TRBD1
CASSLTGELDTQYF	TGTGCCAGCAGCCTGACAGGGGAGTTAGATACGCAGTATTTT	TRBV5-4	.	TRBJ2-3	TRBD1
CASSLRRGGNNEQFF	TGTGCCAGCAGCTTAAGGCGGGGGGGGAACAATGAGCAGTTCTTC	TRBV11-1	.	TRBJ2-1	TRBD2
CASAGTRNTGELFF	TGTGCCTCCGCCGGGACTCGGAACACCGGGGAGCTGTTTTTT	TRBV30	.	TRBJ2-2	.
CATSNSLGEPQHF	TGTGCCACCAGCAACTCCCTAGGGGAGCCCCAGCATTTT	TRBV15	.	TRBJ1-5	.
CASSLGGQNTEAFF	TGTGCCAGCAGCTTGGGGGGGCAGAACACTGAAGCTTTCTTT	TRBV5-6	.	TRBJ1-1	.
CASSLPGYNSPLHF	TGTGCCAGCAGCTTACCAGGGTATAATTCACCCCTCCACTTT	TRBV7-8	few	TRBJ1-6	.
CASISSTEAFF	TGTGCCAGCATCAGTTCCACTGAAGCTTTCTTT	TRBV25-1	once	TRBJ1-1	.
CSADSGTGQFF	TGCAGTGCAGACTCCGGGACAGGTCAGTTCTTC	TRBV20-1	.	TRBJ2-1	TRBD1
CASSGEGGTEAFF	TGCGCCAGCAGCGGGGAGGGTGGTACTGAAGCTTTCTTT	TRBV5-1	.	TRBJ1-1	.
CASSLTGGNTEAFF	TGTGCCAGCAGCCTAACAGGGGGTAACACTGAAGCTTTCTTT	TRBV6-6	.	TRBJ1-1	TRBD1
CASSLATGGTEAFF	TGTGCCAGCAGCTTAGCCACAGGGGGGACTGAAGCTTTCTTT	TRBV11-1	.	TRBJ1-1	TRBD1
CASSQEFPTRGEQYF	TGCGCCAGCAGCCAAGAATTCCCGACTCGAGGAGAGCAGTACTTC	TRBV4-1	.	TRBJ2-7	.
CASSLRSGGDQETQYF	TGTGCCAGCAGCTTACGTAGCGGGGGCGACCAAGAGACCCAGTACTTC	TRBV7-9	.	TRBJ2-5	TRBD2
CASSITSGYEQYF	TGTGCCAGTAGTATAACGTCGGGGTACGAGCAGTACTTC	TRBV19	.	TRBJ2-7	.
CASSQGTGGQDEQFF	TGTGCTAGCAGCCAGGGGACAGGGGGCCAGGATGAGCAGTTCTTC	TRBV7-7	.	TRBJ2-1	TRBD1
CASSLDQRGTQYF	TGTGCCAGCAGCTTAGACCAACGGGGGACCCAGTACTTC	TRBV11-2	.	TRBJ2-5	.
CASSLRDNPATNEKLFF	TGCGCCAGCAGCCTCAGGGATAATCCTGCAACTAATGAAAAACTGTTTTTT	TRBV4-1	.	TRBJ1-4	.
CASSLGAGSSGANVLTF	TGTGCCAGCAGCCTGGGGGCGGGGAGCTCTGGGGCCAACGTCCTGACTTTC	TRBV5-4	.	TRBJ2-6	.
CASRERTAVGPLHF	TGTGCCAGCAGGGAGAGGACAGCCGTAGGGCCCCTCCACTTT	TRBV2	few	TRBJ1-6	.
CAWTRQGAFSGNTIYF	TGTGCCTGGACCCGACAGGGGGCGTTTTCTGGAAACACCATATATTTT	TRBV30	.	TRBJ1-3	TRBD1
CASSYMRGGNEKLFF	TGTGCCAGCAGTTACATGAGGGGGGGGAATGAAAAACTGTTTTTT	TRBV6-6	.	TRBJ1-4	.
CASSSGTDKNQPQHF	TGTGCCAGCAGCTCAGGGACAGACAAAAATCAGCCCCAGCATTTT	TRBV7-3	.	TRBJ1-5	TRBD1
CASGVDINTEAFF	TGTGCTAGTGGTGTAGACATCAACACTGAAGCTTTCTTT	TRBV12-5	.	TRBJ1-1	.
CASGAGQNTEAFF	TGTGCCAGCGGAGCGGGACAGAACACTGAAGCTTTCTTT	TRBV18	few	TRBJ1-1	.
CASSTSGAPREQFF	TGTGCCAGCAGTACTAGCGGGGCTCCCAGAGAGCAGTTCTTC	TRBV6-6	.	TRBJ2-1	TRBD2
CASRTGDTLSYEQYF	TGCGCCAGCAGAACCGGGGACACCCTCTCCTACGAGCAGTACTTC	TRBV5-1	.	TRBJ2-7	.
CASSYEPDGNTEAFF	TGTGCCAGCAGTTACGAACCAGATGGGAACACTGAAGCTTTCTTT	TRBV6-6	once	TRBJ1-1	.
CASSMSGQVFGELFF	TGTGCCAGTAGTATGTCGGGACAGGTTTTCGGGGAGCTGTTTTTT	TRBV19	.	TRBJ2-2	TRBD1
CASSLRQGGRSSYNEQFF	TGTGCCAGCAGCTTGCGACAGGGAGGAAGGAGCTCCTACAATGAGCAGTTCTTC	TRBV7-2	.	TRBJ2-1	.
CASRSTGFDSNQPQHF	TGTGCCAGTAGGAGCACAGGGTTCGATAGCAATCAGCCCCAGCATTTT	TRBV19	.	TRBJ1-5	.
CSVAAGTAYEQYF	TGCAGCGTCGCCGCCGGGACAGCCTACGAGCAGTACTTC	TRBV29-1	.	TRBJ2-7	TRBD1
CASSVSPSEVAFF	TGTGCCAGCAGTGTAAGCCCCTCGGAGGTAGCTTTCTTT	TRBV2	.	TRBJ1-1	.